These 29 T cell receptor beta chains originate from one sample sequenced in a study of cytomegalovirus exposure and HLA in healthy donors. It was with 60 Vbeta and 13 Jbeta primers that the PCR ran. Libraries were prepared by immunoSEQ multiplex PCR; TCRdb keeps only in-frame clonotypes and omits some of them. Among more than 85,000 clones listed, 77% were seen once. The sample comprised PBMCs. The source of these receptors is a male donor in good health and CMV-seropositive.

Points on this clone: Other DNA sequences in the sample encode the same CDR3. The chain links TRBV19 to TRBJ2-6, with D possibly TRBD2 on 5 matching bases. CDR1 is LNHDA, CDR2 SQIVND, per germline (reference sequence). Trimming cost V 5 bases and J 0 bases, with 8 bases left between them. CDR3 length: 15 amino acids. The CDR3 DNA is TGTGCCAGTAGTTCCGGGAACTCTGGGGCCAACGTCCTGACTTTC. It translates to CASSSGNSGANVLTF. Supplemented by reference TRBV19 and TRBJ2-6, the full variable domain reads DGGITQSPKYLFRKEGQNVTLSCEQNLNHDAMYWYRQDPGQGLRLIYYSQIVNDFQKGDIAEGYSVSREKKESFPLTVTSAQKNPTAFYLCASSSGNSGANVLTFGAGSRLTVL.

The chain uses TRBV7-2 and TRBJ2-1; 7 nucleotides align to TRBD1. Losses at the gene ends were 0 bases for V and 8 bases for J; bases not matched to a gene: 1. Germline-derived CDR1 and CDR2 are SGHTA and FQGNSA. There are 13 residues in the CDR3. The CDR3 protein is CASSLATGDEQFF. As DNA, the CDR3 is TGTGCCAGCAGCTTAGCTACAGGGGATGAGCAGTTCTTC.

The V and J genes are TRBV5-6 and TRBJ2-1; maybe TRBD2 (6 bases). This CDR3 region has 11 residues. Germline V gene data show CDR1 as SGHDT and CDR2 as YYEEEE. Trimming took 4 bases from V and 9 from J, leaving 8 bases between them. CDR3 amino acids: CASSRGIEQFF. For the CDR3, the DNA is TGTGCCAGCAGCCGGGGGATTGAGCAGTTCTTC.

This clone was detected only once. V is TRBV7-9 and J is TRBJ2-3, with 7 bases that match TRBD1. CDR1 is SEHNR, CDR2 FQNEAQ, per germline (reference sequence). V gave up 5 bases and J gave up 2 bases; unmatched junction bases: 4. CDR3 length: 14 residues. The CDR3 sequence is CASSGQGVTDTQYF. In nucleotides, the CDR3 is TGTGCCAGCAGCGGGCAGGGGGTCACAGATACGCAGTATTTT.

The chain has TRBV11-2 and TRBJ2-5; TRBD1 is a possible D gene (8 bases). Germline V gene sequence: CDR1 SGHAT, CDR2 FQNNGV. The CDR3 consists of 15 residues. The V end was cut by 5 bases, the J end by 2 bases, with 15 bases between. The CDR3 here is CASSHRGGTQETQYF. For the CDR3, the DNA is TGTGCCAGCAGCCACAGGGGGGGGACTCAAGAGACCCAGTACTTC.

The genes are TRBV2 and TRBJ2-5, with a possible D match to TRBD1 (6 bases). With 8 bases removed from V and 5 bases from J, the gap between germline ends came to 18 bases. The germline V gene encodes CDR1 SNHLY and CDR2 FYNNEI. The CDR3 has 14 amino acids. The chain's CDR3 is CASGDRSRPETQYF. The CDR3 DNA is TGTGCCAGCGGAGACAGGTCCCGTCCCGAGACCCAGTACTTC.

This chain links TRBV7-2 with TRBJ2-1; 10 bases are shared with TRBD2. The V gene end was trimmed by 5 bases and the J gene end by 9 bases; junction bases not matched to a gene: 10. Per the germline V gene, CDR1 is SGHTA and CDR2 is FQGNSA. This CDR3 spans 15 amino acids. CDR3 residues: CASSQGRRLAGEQFF. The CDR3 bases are TGTGCCAGCAGCCAGGGGAGGAGACTAGCGGGTGAGCAGTTCTTC.

CDR3 DNA: TGTGCCAGCAGAAATAGCCGATTAGGTACCGAGCAGTTCTTC. This sequence encodes CASRNSRLGTEQFF. This sequence joins TRBV27 and TRBJ2-1; no reliable D call. The length of the CDR3 is 14 residues. The germline V and J ends were trimmed by 6 bases and 10 bases, with 19 bases remaining between them. Germline loops: CDR1 MNHEY, CDR2 SMNVEV (reference sequence).

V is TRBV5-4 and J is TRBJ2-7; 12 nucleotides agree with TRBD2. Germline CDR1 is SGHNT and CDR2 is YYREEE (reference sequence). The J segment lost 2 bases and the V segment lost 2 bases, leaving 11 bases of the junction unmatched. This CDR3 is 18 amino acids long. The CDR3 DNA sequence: TGTGCCAGCAGCTTTTCCGGGACTAGCGGGTACGGTACCTACGAGCAGTACTTC. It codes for CASSFSGTSGYGTYEQYF.

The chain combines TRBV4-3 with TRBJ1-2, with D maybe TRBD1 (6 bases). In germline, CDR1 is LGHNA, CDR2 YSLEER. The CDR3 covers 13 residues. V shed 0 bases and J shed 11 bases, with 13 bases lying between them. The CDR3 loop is CASSQEQGQRYTF. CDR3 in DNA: TGCGCCAGCAGCCAAGAGCAGGGGCAGAGGTACACCTTC.

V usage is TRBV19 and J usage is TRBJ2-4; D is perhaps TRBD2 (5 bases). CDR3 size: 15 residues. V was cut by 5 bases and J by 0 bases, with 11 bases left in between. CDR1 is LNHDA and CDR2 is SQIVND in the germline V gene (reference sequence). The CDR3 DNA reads TGTGCCAGTAGTTCCGAAGGGAGAGCCAAAAACATTCAGTACTTC. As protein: CASSSEGRAKNIQYF.

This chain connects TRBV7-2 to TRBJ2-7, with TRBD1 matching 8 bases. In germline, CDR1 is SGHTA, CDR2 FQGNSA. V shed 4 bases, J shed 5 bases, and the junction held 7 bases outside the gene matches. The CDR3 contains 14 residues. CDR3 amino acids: CASSSSGGADEQYF. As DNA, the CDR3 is TGTGCCAGCAGCTCCTCAGGGGGCGCGGACGAGCAGTACTTC.

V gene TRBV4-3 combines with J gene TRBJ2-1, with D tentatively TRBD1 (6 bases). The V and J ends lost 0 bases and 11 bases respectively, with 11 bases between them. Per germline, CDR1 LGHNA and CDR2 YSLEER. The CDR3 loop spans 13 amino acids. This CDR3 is CASSQERGNKQFF. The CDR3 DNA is TGCGCCAGCAGCCAAGAAAGGGGGAATAAGCAGTTCTTC.

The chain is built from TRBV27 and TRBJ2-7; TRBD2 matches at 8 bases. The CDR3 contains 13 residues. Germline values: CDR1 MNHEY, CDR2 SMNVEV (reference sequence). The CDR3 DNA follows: TGTGTTACAGCGGGGGAGACTTCCTACGAGCAGTACTTC. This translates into CVTAGETSYEQYF.

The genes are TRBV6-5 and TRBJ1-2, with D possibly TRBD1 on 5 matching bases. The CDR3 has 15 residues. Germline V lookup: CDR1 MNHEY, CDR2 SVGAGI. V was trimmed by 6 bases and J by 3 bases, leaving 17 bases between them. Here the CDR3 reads CASSRAGLADYGYTF. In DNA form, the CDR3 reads TGTGCCAGCAGCCGAGCAGGGTTAGCGGACTATGGCTACACCTTC.

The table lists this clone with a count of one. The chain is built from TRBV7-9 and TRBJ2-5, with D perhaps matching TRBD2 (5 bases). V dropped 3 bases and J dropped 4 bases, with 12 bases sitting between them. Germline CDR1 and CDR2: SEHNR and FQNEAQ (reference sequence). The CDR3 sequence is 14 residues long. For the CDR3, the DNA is TGTGCCAGCAGCTTGTTTATGGCGGGAGAGACCCAGTACTTC. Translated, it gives CASSLFMAGETQYF. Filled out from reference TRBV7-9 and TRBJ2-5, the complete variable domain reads DTGVSQNPRHKITKRGQNVTFRCDPISEHNRLYWYRQTLGQGPEFLTYFQNEAQLEKSRLLSDRFSAERPKGSFSTLEIQRTEQGDSAMYLCASSLFMAGETQYFGPGTRLLVL.

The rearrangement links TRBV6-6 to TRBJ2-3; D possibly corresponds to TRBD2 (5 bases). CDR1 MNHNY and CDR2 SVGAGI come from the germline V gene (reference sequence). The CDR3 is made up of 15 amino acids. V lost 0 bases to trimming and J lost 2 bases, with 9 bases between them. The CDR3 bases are TGTGCCAGCAGTTACTCGAGGGATCTCACAGATACGCAGTATTTT. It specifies CASSYSRDLTDTQYF.

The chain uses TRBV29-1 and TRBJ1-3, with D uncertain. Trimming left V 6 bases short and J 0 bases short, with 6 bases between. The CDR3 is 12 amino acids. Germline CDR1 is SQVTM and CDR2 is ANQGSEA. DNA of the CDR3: TGCAGCGTAGCCCCCTCTGGAAACACCATATATTTT. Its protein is CSVAPSGNTIYF.

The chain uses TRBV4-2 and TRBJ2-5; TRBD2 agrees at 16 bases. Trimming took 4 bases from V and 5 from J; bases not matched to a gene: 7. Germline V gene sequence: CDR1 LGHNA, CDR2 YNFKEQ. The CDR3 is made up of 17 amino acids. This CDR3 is CASSPGLAGGIGETQYF. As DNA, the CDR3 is TGTGCCAGCAGCCCGGGACTAGCGGGAGGGATTGGGGAGACCCAGTACTTC.

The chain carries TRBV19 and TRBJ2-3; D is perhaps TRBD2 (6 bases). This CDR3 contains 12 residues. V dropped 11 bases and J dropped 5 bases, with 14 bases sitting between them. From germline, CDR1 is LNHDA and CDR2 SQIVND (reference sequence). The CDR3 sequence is CASTGGRDTQYF. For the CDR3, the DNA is TGTGCCTCCACTGGGGGGAGAGATACGCAGTATTTT. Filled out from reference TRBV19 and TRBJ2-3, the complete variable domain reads DGGITQSPKYLFRKEGQNVTLSCEQNLNHDAMYWYRQDPGQGLRLIYYSQIVNDFQKGDIAEGYSVSREKKESFPLTVTSAQKNPTAFYLCASTGGRDTQYFGPGTRLTVL.

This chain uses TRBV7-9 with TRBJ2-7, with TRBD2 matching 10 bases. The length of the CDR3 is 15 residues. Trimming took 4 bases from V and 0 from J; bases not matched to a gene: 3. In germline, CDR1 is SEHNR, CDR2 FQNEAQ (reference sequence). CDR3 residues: CASSYWTSGSYEQYF. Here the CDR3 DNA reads TGTGCCAGCAGCTACTGGACTAGCGGCTCCTACGAGCAGTACTTC.

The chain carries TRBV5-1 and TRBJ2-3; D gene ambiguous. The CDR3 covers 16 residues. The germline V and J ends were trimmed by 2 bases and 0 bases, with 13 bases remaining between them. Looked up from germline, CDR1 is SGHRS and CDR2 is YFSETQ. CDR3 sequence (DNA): TGCGCCAGCAGCTTCTCCCGAGAGACTAGCACAGATACGCAGTATTTT. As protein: CASSFSRETSTDTQYF. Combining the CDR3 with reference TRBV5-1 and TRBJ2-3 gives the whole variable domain KAGVTQTPRYLIKTRGQQVTLSCSPISGHRSVSWYQQTPGQGLQFLFEYFSETQRNKGNFPGRFSGRQFSNSRSEMNVSTLELGDSALYLCASSFSRETSTDTQYFGPGTRLTVL.

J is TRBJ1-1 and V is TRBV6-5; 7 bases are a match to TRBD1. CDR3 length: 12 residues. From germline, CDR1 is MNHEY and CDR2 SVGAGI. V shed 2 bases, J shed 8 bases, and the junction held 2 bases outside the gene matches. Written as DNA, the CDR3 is TGTGCCAGCAGTTACGGACAGGCCGAAGCTTTCTTT. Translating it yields CASSYGQAEAFF.

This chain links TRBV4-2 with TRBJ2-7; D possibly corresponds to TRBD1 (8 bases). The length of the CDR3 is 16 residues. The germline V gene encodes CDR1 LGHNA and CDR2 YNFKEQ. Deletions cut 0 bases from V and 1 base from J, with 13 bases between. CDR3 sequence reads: CASSQEQQGGSYEQYF. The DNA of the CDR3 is TGTGCCAGCAGCCAAGAACAACAGGGGGGGTCCTACGAGCAGTACTTC.

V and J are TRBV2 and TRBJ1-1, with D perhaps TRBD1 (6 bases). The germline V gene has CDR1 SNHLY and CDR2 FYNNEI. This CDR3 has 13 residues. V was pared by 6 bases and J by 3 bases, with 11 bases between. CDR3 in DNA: TGTGCCAGCAGGAGGGACACCCACACTGAAGCTTTCTTT. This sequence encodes CASRRDTHTEAFF.

The chain's CDR3 is CASSFRSWEGPNEQFF. In DNA form, the CDR3 reads TGTGCCAGCAGTTTTAGGTCGTGGGAGGGCCCCAATGAGCAGTTCTTC. V and J are TRBV28 and TRBJ2-1, with 7 bases identical to TRBD2. From germline, CDR1 is MDHEN and CDR2 SYDVKM. Trimming cost V 3 bases and J 6 bases; bases outside gene matches: 11. The CDR3 has 16 residues.

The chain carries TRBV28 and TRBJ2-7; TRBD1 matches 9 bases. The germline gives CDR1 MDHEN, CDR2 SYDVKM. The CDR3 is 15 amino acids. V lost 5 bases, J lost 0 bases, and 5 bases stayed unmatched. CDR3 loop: CASSPLGQGSYEQYF. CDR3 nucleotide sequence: TGTGCCAGCAGTCCTTTGGGACAGGGCTCCTACGAGCAGTACTTC.

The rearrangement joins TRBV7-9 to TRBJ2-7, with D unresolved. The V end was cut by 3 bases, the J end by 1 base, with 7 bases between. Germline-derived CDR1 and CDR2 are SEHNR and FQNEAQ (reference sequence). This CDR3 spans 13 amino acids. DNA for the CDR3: TGTGCCAGCAGCTTTTCCAGTTCCTACGAGCAGTACTTC. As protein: CASSFSSSYEQYF. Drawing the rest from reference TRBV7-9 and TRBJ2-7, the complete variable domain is DTGVSQNPRHKITKRGQNVTFRCDPISEHNRLYWYRQTLGQGPEFLTYFQNEAQLEKSRLLSDRFSAERPKGSFSTLEIQRTEQGDSAMYLCASSFSSSYEQYFGPGTRLTVT.

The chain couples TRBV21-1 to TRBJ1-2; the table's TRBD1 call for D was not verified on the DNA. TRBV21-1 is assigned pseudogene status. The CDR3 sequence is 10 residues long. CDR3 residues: CARWTGSYTF. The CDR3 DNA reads TGTGCCCGATGGACAGGGAGCTACACCTTC.